This is a list of T cell receptor beta chains from one sample in a study of cytomegalovirus exposure and HLA in healthy donors. Libraries were prepared by immunoSEQ multiplex PCR; TCRdb keeps only in-frame clonotypes and omits some of them. The table shows under 200,000 clones, with about 86% occurring only once. The source material was PBMCs. These receptors were obtained from a woman in her thirties in good health and CMV-seronegative. Each CDR3 is given without its conserved first and last residue.

TRBV5-1	TRBJ2-1	ASSLAGSNEQF
TRBV7-8	TRBJ1-1	ASSDGQEAF
TRBV5-1	TRBJ2-3	ASSLRVAGKPSSTDTQY
TRBV7-2	TRBJ1-2	ASSTEHEVAGYT
TRBV15	TRBJ2-2	ATSRPGQGNTGELF
TRBV29-1	TRBJ1-1	SVGNSLNTEAF
TRBV7-9	TRBJ2-7	ASSLAARTYEQY
TRBV7-7	TRBJ2-5	ASSLSGTRETQY
TRBV5-1	TRBJ2-1	ASSGGWNEQF
TRBV19	TRBJ1-1	ASSIETVLNTEAF
TRBV5-1	TRBJ1-2	ASSEDRPSPNYGYT
TRBV19	TRBJ1-2	ASRRGANYGYT
TRBV18	TRBJ1-2	ASSLGYGYT
TRBV5-6	TRBJ2-1	ASSLGPDGMF
TRBV4-1	TRBJ2-7	ASSQDRLSSYEQY
TRBV10-3	TRBJ1-2	AISESKYYGYT
TRBV28	TRBJ2-2	ASSPPRTGGRAGELF
TRBV6-1	TRBJ2-7	ASSARDRAALRQY
TRBV19	TRBJ2-1	ASTIGTSGYNEQF
TRBV6-5	TRBJ1-1	ASSYSRSLNTEAF
TRBV6-5	TRBJ1-2	ASSARNYGYT
TRBV27	TRBJ2-3	ASSSYQGGTDTQY
TRBV6-5	TRBJ1-1	ASSRRIGRAF
TRBV9	TRBJ2-7	ASSVKGGGWNEQY
TRBV10-3	TRBJ2-2	AISHRDSSNTGELF
TRBV18	TRBJ2-1	ASSPLGLAGATYNEQF
TRBV15	TRBJ2-7	ATSSTAWGMGEQY
TRBV27	TRBJ1-6	ASSFRSYNSPLH
TRBV21-1	TRBJ1-1	ASSHRGDRLNTEAF
TRBV6-1	TRBJ1-2	ASSEGLVGGYT
TRBV29-1	TRBJ1-1	SVATTGGMNTEAF
TRBV5-1	TRBJ2-7	ASSLSFRVREQY
TRBV4-1	TRBJ1-6	ASSQGFNSPLH
TRBV5-1	TRBJ2-7	ASRAGYEQY
TRBV29-1	TRBJ2-3	SVEGWMGRAADTQY
TRBV14	TRBJ1-1	ASSPGPMRYTEAF
TRBV9	TRBJ2-5	ASSLSGGSQETQY
TRBV27	TRBJ2-7	ASSLTDGYEQY
TRBV19	TRBJ1-2	ASSIAPTNSAGYT
TRBV27	TRBJ2-2	ASSPGLAGEGELF
TRBV5-1	TRBJ1-2	ASSFTGLVRGYT
TRBV7-9	TRBJ2-7	ASSTRQGASYEQY
TRBV18	TRBJ1-3	ASSPQGMGAGNTIY
TRBV4-2	TRBJ2-3	ASSQDGRSLGGQY
TRBV28	TRBJ1-5	ASSSGTGSINQPQH
TRBV4-3	TRBJ1-2	ASSQEIGVHYGYT